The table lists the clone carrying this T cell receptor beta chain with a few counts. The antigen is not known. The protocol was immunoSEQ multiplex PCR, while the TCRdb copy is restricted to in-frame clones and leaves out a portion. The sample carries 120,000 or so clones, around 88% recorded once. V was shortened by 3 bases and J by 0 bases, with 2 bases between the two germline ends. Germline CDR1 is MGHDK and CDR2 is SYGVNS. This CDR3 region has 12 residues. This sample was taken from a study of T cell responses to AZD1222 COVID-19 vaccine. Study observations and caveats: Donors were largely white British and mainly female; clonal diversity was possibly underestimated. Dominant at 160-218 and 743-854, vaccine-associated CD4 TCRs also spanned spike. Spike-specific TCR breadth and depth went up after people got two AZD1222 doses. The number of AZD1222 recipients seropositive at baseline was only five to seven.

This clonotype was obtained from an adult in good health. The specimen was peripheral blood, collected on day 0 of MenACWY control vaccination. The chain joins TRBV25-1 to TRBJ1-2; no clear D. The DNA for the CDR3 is TGTGCCAGCAGTGACTCTAACTATGGCTACACCTTC. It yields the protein CASSDSNYGYTF.